This passage covers 23 T cell receptor beta chains from one sample sequenced in a study of graft-versus-host responses after intestinal transplantation. The repertoire was sequenced with immunoSEQ multiplex PCR; TCRdb's copy has only in-frame clones and lacks some. This sample has 43,000 or so clones, with over 85% found just once. Sequenced here: PBMCs, sampled approximately 360 days after intestinal transplant. All receptors derive from a human patient who received an intestinal transplant, so some T cells may come from the graft donor.

V and J are TRBV29-1 and TRBJ2-5; possible D gene TRBD1, 5 bases. The J call could be wrong; TRBJ2-7 is a better fit for the DNA end. The germline CDR1 and CDR2 sequences are SQVTM and ANQGSEA. The CDR3 runs to 12 residues. The CDR3 DNA sequence: TGCAGCGTTCTTCAGGGCCGGTACGAGCAGTACTTC. Translating gives CSVLQGRYEQYF.

The chain uses TRBV5-6 and TRBJ2-1; 14 bases agree with TRBD2. The germline V gene encodes CDR1 SGHDT and CDR2 YYEEEE. The CDR3 is made up of 16 amino acids. V shed 0 bases and J 5 bases; nucleotides not matched to a gene: 1. Here the CDR3 DNA reads TGTGCCAGCAGCTTGGGACTAGCGGGGGGGCACAATGAGCAGTTCTTC. Amino acids: CASSLGLAGGHNEQFF. The full variable domain, in which reference TRBV5-6 and TRBJ2-1 provide the parts outside the CDR3, is DAGVTQSPTHLIKTRGQQVTLRCSPKSGHDTVSWYQQALGQGPQFIFQYYEEEERQRGNFPDRFSGHQFPNYSSELNVNALLLGDSALYLCASSLGLAGGHNEQFFGPGTRLTVL.

The gene calls are TRBV5-6 and TRBJ1-1; TRBD1 aligns across 7 bases. The CDR3 consists of 13 residues. The J segment lost 7 bases and the V segment lost 3 bases, leaving 6 bases of the junction unmatched. Germline assignment: CDR1 SGHDT and CDR2 YYEEEE. CDR3: CASSSGGIGEAFF. The CDR3 DNA reads as TGTGCCAGCAGCTCAGGGGGTATCGGTGAAGCTTTCTTT.

The chain is built from TRBV6-5 and TRBJ2-3, with 7 bases matching TRBD1. Unmatched junction bases numbered 11, after V lost 4 bases and J lost 4 bases. CDR1 is MNHEY, CDR2 SVGAGI, per germline. This CDR3 comprises 16 residues. CDR3 residues: CASSSLQGTSSDTQYF. The CDR3 bases are TGTGCCAGCAGTTCTCTACAGGGGACGAGCTCAGATACGCAGTATTTT.

V and J are TRBV10-1 and TRBJ1-6; 8 nucleotides line up with TRBD1. Germline V gives CDR1 WNHNN, CDR2 SYGVQD (reference sequence). V shed 6 bases, J shed 10 bases, and the junction held 14 bases outside the gene matches. This CDR3 is built from 16 residues. The CDR3 DNA reads TGCGCCAGCAGAAAAAATCACAGGGGGAAGGGATCACCCCTCCACTTT. Its protein is CASRKNHRGKGSPLHF.

The chain combines TRBV9 with TRBJ2-1, with TRBD2 identical over 7 bases. Germline V gives CDR1 SGDLS, CDR2 YYNGEE. This CDR3 comprises 16 residues. Unmatched junction bases numbered 12, after V lost 4 bases and J lost 5 bases. CDR3 amino acids: CASSPSLAEFDNEQFF. In DNA form, the CDR3 reads TGTGCCAGCAGCCCGTCTCTAGCGGAGTTCGACAATGAGCAGTTCTTC.

The genes are TRBV5-6 and TRBJ2-3; TRBD2 agrees at 14 bases. V gave up 4 bases and J gave up 6 bases; unmatched junction bases: 4. CDR1 is SGHDT and CDR2 is YYEEEE in the germline V gene. The CDR3 has 15 residues. The CDR3 bases are TGTGCCAGCAGCCGGACTAGCGGGGGGTCTGATACGCAGTATTTT. Protein sequence: CASSRTSGGSDTQYF.

This chain links TRBV6-5 with TRBJ1-4; D unresolved. Trimming took 2 bases from V and 0 from J, leaving 4 bases between them. The CDR3 runs to 14 residues. In germline, CDR1 is MNHEY, CDR2 SVGAGI. CDR3: CASSYGTTNEKLFF. In DNA, the CDR3 is TGTGCCAGCAGTTACGGCACAACTAATGAAAAACTGTTTTTT.

The V call is TRBV4-2, the J call TRBJ2-7, with 7 positions matching TRBD1. V trimming: 3 bases; J trimming: 2 bases; junction bases outside the gene matches: 13. Looked up from germline, CDR1 is LGHNA and CDR2 is YNFKEQ. CDR3 length: 17 amino acids. The CDR3 nucleotides are TGTGCCAGCAGCCAGCCTCCGACAGGGCCACTTACCTACGAGCAGTACTTC. Protein: CASSQPPTGPLTYEQYF.

The V call is TRBV6-1, the J call TRBJ1-5; D might be TRBD1 (5 bases). This CDR3 is 11 amino acids long. Germline V CDR1 and CDR2: MNHNS, SASEGT. Deletions cut 4 bases from V and 7 bases from J, with 5 bases between. CDR3 amino acids: CASSGGQPQHF. CDR3 coding DNA: TGTGCCAGCAGTGGGGGGCAGCCCCAGCATTTT.

The chain couples TRBV2 to TRBJ1-6; a possible D gene is TRBD1 (5 bases). V lost 8 bases, J lost 11 bases, and 19 bases lay in between. The CDR3 runs 14 residues. The V gene's germline CDR1 is SNHLY and CDR2 FYNNEI. The CDR3 protein is CASGAALVAAPLHF. The CDR3 DNA sequence: TGTGCCAGCGGGGCGGCCCTCGTGGCGGCACCCCTCCACTTT.

This clone was counted a few times. V gene TRBV7-9 combines with J gene TRBJ1-1; the D is unclear. This CDR3 spans 15 amino acids. Germline V gives CDR1 SEHNR, CDR2 FQNEAQ (reference sequence). Between the trimmed V and J ends, which lost 4 bases and 4 bases, there was a span of 16 bases. CDR3 protein: CASSSPSGGGTEAFF. The CDR3, as DNA: TGTGCCAGCAGCTCTCCTTCGGGAGGTGGCACTGAAGCTTTCTTT.

The rearrangement uses TRBV7-9 and TRBJ1-1, with unresolved D. Germline loops: CDR1 SEHNR, CDR2 FQNEAQ (reference sequence). Trimming left V 2 bases short and J 0 bases short, with 7 bases between. The CDR3 runs to 14 residues. Here the CDR3 DNA reads TGTGCCAGCAGCTTAAATCGTATGAACACTGAAGCTTTCTTT. Its protein is CASSLNRMNTEAFF.

This clone has just one count. The chain employs TRBV5-4 and TRBJ2-7, with TRBD2 matching 12 bases. This CDR3 spans 18 amino acids. J gave up 6 bases and V 5 bases, and 18 bases lay outside the gene matches. The V gene's germline CDR1 is SGHNT and CDR2 YYREEE (reference sequence). The CDR3 loop reads CASSLSTSGSYSYGEQYF. The CDR3 DNA is TGTGCCAGCAGTCTGTCGACTAGCGGGAGCTACTCTTACGGCGAGCAGTACTTC. Full variable domain (outside the CDR3, taken from reference TRBV5-4 and TRBJ2-7): ETGVTQSPTHLIKTRGQQVTLRCSSQSGHNTVSWYQQALGQGPQFIFQYYREEENGRGNFPPRFSGLQFPNYSSELNVNALELDDSALYLCASSLSTSGSYSYGEQYFGPGTRLTVT.

The chain joins TRBV19 to TRBJ1-1, with D possibly matching TRBD1 (5 bases). Germline lookup yields CDR1 LNHDA and CDR2 SQIVND (reference sequence). Trimming left V 1 base short and J 1 base short, with 16 bases between. The CDR3 covers 17 residues. The CDR3 DNA reads as TGTGCCAGTAGTATAGCCCTTGGGGGAGGAACGAACACTGAAGCTTTCTTT. Translated: CASSIALGGGTNTEAFF. The entire variable domain, with the rest obtained from reference TRBV19 and TRBJ1-1, is as follows: DGGITQSPKYLFRKEGQNVTLSCEQNLNHDAMYWYRQDPGQGLRLIYYSQIVNDFQKGDIAEGYSVSREKKESFPLTVTSAQKNPTAFYLCASSIALGGGTNTEAFFGQGTRLTVV.

The V call is TRBV27, the J call TRBJ2-1, with a possible D match to TRBD2 (5 bases). The germline gives CDR1 MNHEY, CDR2 SMNVEV (reference sequence). CDR3 length: 15 residues. V was clipped by 1 base and J by 7 bases, with 14 bases between them. DNA for the CDR3: TGTGCCAGCAGTTTATTTACGGGGTTAGGAAATGAGCAGTTCTTC. It specifies CASSLFTGLGNEQFF.

The rearrangement uses TRBV5-1 and TRBJ2-5, with 9 bases that match TRBD1. The CDR3 runs 15 residues. From germline, CDR1 is SGHRS and CDR2 YFSETQ. The trim removed 4 bases at V and 4 bases at J, leaving 8 bases unmatched. The CDR3 DNA is TGCGCCAGCAGCACGGGACAGGGAACGTTAGAGACCCAGTACTTC. Its protein product is CASSTGQGTLETQYF.

Comment on this clone: Distinct nucleotide sequences in the sample also encode this CDR3. The rearrangement joins TRBV9 to TRBJ1-2; D perhaps matches TRBD1 (6 bases). CDR3 size: 15 residues. V shed 0 bases and J shed 4 bases, with 13 bases lying between them. CDR1 SGDLS and CDR2 YYNGEE come from the germline V gene. In DNA form, the CDR3 reads TGTGCCAGCAGCGTAGGGCGGGGGGGCGGCTATGGCTACACCTTC. Residues: CASSVGRGGGYGYTF.

This chain joins TRBV6-5 and TRBJ2-7, with a tentative D call TRBD2 (5 bases). Deletions cut 5 bases from V and 5 bases from J, with 10 bases between. CDR1 and CDR2 (germline): MNHEY, SVGAGI. There are 12 residues in the CDR3. The CDR3 DNA reads as TGTGCCAGCAGTACCGGAGGTGACGAGCAGTACTTC. Its translation: CASSTGGDEQYF.

The V and J genes are TRBV4-1 and TRBJ2-7, with 13 bases fitting TRBD2. V lost 3 bases and J lost 2; bases outside the gene matches: 4. Per the germline V gene, CDR1 is MGHRA and CDR2 is YSYEKL. The CDR3 has 16 residues. CDR3 amino acids: CASSQHTSGRAYEQYF. In nucleotides, the CDR3 is TGCGCCAGCAGCCAGCATACTAGCGGGAGGGCCTACGAGCAGTACTTC.

This clone was detected only once. The V call is TRBV30, the J call TRBJ1-5; TRBD1 is a possible D gene (5 bases). CDR1 is GTSNPN, CDR2 SVGIG, per germline (reference sequence). The CDR3 runs to 14 residues. V shed 0 bases and J shed 2 bases, with 8 bases lying between them. CDR3 bases: TGTGCCTGGAGTGTGGGAGGGGGCAATCAGCCCCAGCATTTT. It translates to CAWSVGGGNQPQHF.

V gene TRBV2 combines with J gene TRBJ2-7; the match to TRBD2 covers 8 bases. The CDR3 consists of 16 residues. V gave up 5 bases and J gave up 6 bases; unmatched junction bases: 15. Germline V CDR1 and CDR2: SNHLY, FYNNEI. CDR3 sequence (DNA): TGTGCCAGCAGTTCAGGTCGTCTAGCGGGTCCTCTCGAGCAGTACTTC. This encodes CASSSGRLAGPLEQYF.

The gene calls are TRBV6-5 and TRBJ2-1; no reliable D call. CDR3 length equals 13 residues. The V and J ends lost 2 bases and 7 bases respectively, with 9 bases between them. CDR1 and CDR2 (germline): MNHEY, SVGAGI. CDR3 sequence (DNA): TGTGCCAGCAGTTACCAACGTCGGAATGAGCAGTTCTTC. As protein: CASSYQRRNEQFF.